This TCR beta chain was identified during a study of T cell responses to AZD1222 COVID-19 vaccine. Germline values: CDR1 SGHVS, CDR2 FNYEAQ. The length of the CDR3 is 16 residues. V trimming: 2 bases; J trimming: 4 bases; junction bases outside the gene matches: 1. Study conclusions and caveats: Among those given AZD1222, only five or six were seropositive at baseline.

On this clone itself: Its antigen is not identified.

This table comes from immunoSEQ multiplex PCR, and its TCRdb copy is limited to in-frame clones, with some not included. The sample comprises roughly 120,000 clones, roughly 88% of which are singletons, and approximately 9.6% rests with the top ten. The TCR comes from an adult in good health. The V gene is TRBV7-6, the J gene TRBJ2-2; 13 nucleotides line up with TRBD2. The input for sequencing was peripheral blood, taken on day 0 of AZD1222 vaccination. In nucleotides, the CDR3 is TGTGCCAGCAGCTTACGGACTAGCGGGGGCACCGGGGAGCTGTTTTTT. The encoded protein is CASSLRTSGGTGELFF. Combining the CDR3 with reference TRBV7-6 and TRBJ2-2 gives the whole variable domain GAGVSQSPRYKVTKRGQDVALRCDPISGHVSLYWYRQALGQGPEFLTYFNYEAQQDKSGLPNDRFSAERPEGSISTLTIQRTEQRDSAMYRCASSLRTSGGTGELFFGEGSRLTVL.